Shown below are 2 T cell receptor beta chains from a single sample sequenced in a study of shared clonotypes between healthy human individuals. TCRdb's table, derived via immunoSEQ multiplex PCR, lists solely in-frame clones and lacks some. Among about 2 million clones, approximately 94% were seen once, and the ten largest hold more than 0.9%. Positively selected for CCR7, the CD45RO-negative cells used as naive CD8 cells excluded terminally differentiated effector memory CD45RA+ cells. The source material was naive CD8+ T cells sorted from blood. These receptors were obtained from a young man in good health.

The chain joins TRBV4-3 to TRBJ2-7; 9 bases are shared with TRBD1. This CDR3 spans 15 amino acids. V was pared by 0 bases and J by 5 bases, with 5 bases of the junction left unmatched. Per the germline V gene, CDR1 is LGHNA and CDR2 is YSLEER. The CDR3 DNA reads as TGCGCCAGCAGCCAAGAGCTTACAGGGGGCAACGAGCAGTACTTC. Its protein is CASSQELTGGNEQYF.

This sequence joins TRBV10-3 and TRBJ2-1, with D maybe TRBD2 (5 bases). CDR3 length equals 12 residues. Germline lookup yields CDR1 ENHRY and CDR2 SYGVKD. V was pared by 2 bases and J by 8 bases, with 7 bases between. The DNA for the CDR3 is TGTGCCATCAGTGAGGGAGGCGATGAGCAGTTCTTC. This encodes CAISEGGDEQFF.